This TCR beta chain is drawn from a study of CD8 T cells in acute hepatitis C reinfection (dated by TCRdb to the early 2020s). Regarding the research as a whole: The study profiled the TCRbeta repertoire of CD8+ T cells specific for the HCV NS3-1073 epitope during acute infection and after viral clearance. A few spontaneous resolvers provided paired acute and follow-up samples. Overall study results and their limits: TRBV04 and TRBV06 gene families were preferentially used in all groups, and this usage was not explained by overrepresentation in the naive pool. Chronically infected subjects had no follow-up repertoires because NS3-1073 specific cells were too rare to sort. CDR3 sequences shared with other epitopes were rare, and differing sequencing approaches may have limited exact matching. The NS3-1073 specific repertoires were highly diverse, and diversity did not differ significantly among acute resolver, follow-up resolver and acute chronic samples. Because bulk sequencing was performed on the TCRbeta chain only, alphabeta pairing of public clonotypes could not be determined. Thirteen public clonotypes were found regardless of outcome, and V04-02/J02-02 was used by one public clonotype.

Including cysteine and phenylalanine, the CDR3 has 10 amino acids. The entry retains the CDR3 DNA only, 30 bases that are in frame from base 1. V gives up 5 bases and J gives up 6 bases, and the segment between their germline ends measures 5 bases. CDR1 and CDR2 (LGHNT, FRNRAP) derive from the germline V gene. A remark on this clone: No cognate antigen has been identified for it. No clone much larger than this one lies a single base away; base qualities are absent.

Genomic DNA was extracted from the FACS-sorted cells, and the TCRbeta chains were sequenced by the commercial immunoSEQ service. The source study handled its data this way. ImmunoSEQ Analyzer software v3.0 and R v3.5.1 were the tools used to analyze the repertoire data. Only productive rearrangements were analyzed, because sequences with stop codons or out-of-frame rearrangements were removed. The sequencing provider supplied the metrics for Simpson diversity, Shannon entropy, CDR3 length and nucleotide addition. Based on frequency, clonotypes were placed into dominant, sub-dominant, low or lowest abundance groups, and clonotypes under 0.1% were left out of most analyses. A CDR3 amino acid clonotype was called public when found in at least two subjects at a cumulative frequency of at least 0.5%. Held by TCRdb, this immuneACCESS table contains in-frame sequences only and omits some clones. Under half of the omission traces to an unresolved V gene where checked; the cause of the rest is unknown. V and J calls and clone size come straight from that table; D and trimming were deduced from the DNA. For this sample the table gives around 36,000 clones, of which approximately 85% were detected only once. The ten biggest clones cover roughly 9.8% of the sample.

The sample's time point label is to be understood as: naive CD8 control sorted from an acute-time-point sample. Enrolled in the Montreal Hepatitis C Cohort (HEPCO) in Canada, the donors were people who inject drugs, and these donors were followed every 3 months. Acute primary HCV infection was defined as a positive HCV RNA or antibody test after a negative test within the previous 24 weeks. Surface staining used CD3, CD8 and CD45RO antibodies, with an aqua fixable dye to exclude dead cells. Among the cohort members were 8 or 9 spontaneous resolvers, with spontaneous resolution defined as HCV RNA clearance within 24 weeks. Once thawed from cryostorage, peripheral blood mononuclear cells underwent negative selection via the MACS CD8+ T cell Isolation Kit to obtain CD8+ T cells. A BD FACSAria II cell sorter was used to sort the cells.

The sequenced sample was naive CD8+ T cells from PBMCs. The sample's cell subset or site label is to be understood as: sorted total naive CD45RO-negative CD8+ T cells. The V and J genes are TRBV12-5 and TRBJ2-7; the D gene lacks a confident call. The clonotype originates from a woman aged 18-29 years who spontaneously cleared hepatitis C infection. The DNA is TGTGCTAGTGGTCATGCCGAGCAGTACTTC. This translates into CASGHAEQYF.